This T cell receptor beta chain is from a study of blood T cell repertoires in COVID-19. Study-wide background: Whether acute or convalescent, the COVID-19 samples came from the United States, Italy and Spain. The cDNA or gDNA used as material had been derived from T cells, B-cell-depleted T cells, or PBMCs.

In the original workflow: Amplification of reference gene primers provided the estimated nucleated cell counts. Clones were sequenced by immunoSEQ multiplex PCR, and TCRdb holds only the in-frame ones, with some missing. That table gives V, J and clone size, and the DNA gave D and trimming. The sample holds over 200,000 clones; more than 85% are singletons and the top ten take over 0.75%. V was clipped by 2 bases and J by 7 bases, with 15 bases between them. CDR1 and CDR2 from the germline V gene are SGHTA and FQGTGA. This CDR3 is 14 amino acids long. The J gene is TRBJ2-7, the V gene TRBV7-3; no firm D call. This sequence was found in a man aged 55 to 69 with COVID-19, enrolled during active disease. The source material was peripheral blood. The CDR3 is CASSLQPDSSEQYF. For the CDR3, the DNA is TGTGCCAGCAGCTTACAACCCGACTCGAGTGAGCAGTACTTC. Full variable domain (remainder filled in from reference TRBV7-3 and TRBJ2-7): GAGVSQTPSNKVTEKGKYVELRCDPISGHTALYWYRQSLGQGPEFLIYFQGTGAADDSGLPNDRFFAVRPEGSVSTLKIQRTERGDSAVYLCASSLQPDSSEQYFGPGTRLTVT.